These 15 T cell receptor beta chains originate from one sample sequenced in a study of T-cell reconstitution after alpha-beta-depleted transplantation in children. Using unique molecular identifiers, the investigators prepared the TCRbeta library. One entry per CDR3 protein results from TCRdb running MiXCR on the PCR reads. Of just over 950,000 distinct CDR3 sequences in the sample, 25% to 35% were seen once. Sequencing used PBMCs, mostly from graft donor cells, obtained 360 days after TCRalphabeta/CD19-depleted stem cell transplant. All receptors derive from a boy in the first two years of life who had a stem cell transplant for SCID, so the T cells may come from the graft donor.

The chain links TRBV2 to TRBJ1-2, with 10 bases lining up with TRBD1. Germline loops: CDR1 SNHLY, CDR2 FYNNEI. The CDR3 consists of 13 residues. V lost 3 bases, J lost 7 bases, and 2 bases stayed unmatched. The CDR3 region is CASSEGQGLGYTF. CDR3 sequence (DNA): TGTGCCAGCAGTGAGGGACAGGGGCTTGGCTACACCTTC.

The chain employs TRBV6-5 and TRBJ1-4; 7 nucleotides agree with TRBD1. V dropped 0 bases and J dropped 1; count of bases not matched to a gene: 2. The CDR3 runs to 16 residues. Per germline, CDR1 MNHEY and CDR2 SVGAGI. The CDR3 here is CASSYSRDRTNEKLFF. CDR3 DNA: TGTGCCAGCAGTTACTCGAGGGACAGAACTAATGAAAAACTGTTTTTT.

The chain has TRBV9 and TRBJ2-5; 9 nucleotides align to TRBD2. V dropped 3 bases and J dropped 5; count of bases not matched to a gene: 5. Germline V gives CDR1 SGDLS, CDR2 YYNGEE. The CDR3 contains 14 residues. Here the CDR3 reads CASSGGLAYETQYF. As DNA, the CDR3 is TGTGCCAGCAGCGGGGGACTAGCATACGAGACCCAGTACTTC. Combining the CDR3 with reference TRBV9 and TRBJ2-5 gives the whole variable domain DSGVTQTPKHLITATGQRVTLRCSPRSGDLSVYWYQQSLDQGLQFLIQYYNGEERAKGNILERFSAQQFPDLHSELNLSSLELGDSALYFCASSGGLAYETQYFGPGTRLLVL.

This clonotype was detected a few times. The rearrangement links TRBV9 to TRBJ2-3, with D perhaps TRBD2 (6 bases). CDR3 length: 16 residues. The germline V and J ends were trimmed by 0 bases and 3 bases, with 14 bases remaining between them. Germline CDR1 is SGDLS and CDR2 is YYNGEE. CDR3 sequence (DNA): TGTGCCAGCAGCGTAGCTGGGGGGTCCGAAACAGATACGCAGTATTTT. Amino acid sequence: CASSVAGGSETDTQYF.

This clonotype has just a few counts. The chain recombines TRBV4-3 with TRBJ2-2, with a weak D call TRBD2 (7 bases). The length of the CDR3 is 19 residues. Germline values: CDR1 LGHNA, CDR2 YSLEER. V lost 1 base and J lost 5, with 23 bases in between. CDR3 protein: CASSQAWDRGGKDTGELFF. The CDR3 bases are TGCGCCAGCAGCCAAGCTTGGGATAGGGGGGGAAAAGATACCGGGGAGCTGTTTTTT.

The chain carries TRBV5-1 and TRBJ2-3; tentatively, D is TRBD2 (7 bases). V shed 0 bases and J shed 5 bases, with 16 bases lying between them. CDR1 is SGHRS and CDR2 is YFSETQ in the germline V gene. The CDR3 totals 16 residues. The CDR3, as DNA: TGCGCCAGCAGCTTGGCCGCGGCGGGGGCGGGAGATACGCAGTATTTT. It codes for CASSLAAAGAGDTQYF. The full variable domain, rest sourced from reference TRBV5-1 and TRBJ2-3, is KAGVTQTPRYLIKTRGQQVTLSCSPISGHRSVSWYQQTPGQGLQFLFEYFSETQRNKGNFPGRFSGRQFSNSRSEMNVSTLELGDSALYLCASSLAAAGAGDTQYFGPGTRLTVL.

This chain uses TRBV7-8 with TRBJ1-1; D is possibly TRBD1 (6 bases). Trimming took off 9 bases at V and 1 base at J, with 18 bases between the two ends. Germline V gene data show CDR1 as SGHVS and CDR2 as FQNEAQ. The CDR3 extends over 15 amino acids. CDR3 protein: CASKPNRARNTEAFF. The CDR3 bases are TGTGCCAGTAAACCCAACAGGGCTCGGAACACTGAAGCTTTCTTT.

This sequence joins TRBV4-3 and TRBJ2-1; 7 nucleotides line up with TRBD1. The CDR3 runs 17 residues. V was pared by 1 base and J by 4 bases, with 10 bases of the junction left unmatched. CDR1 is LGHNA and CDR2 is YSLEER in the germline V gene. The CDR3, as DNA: TGCGCCAGCAGCCAAGTGACAGGGTATGGGTCTTACAATGAGCAGTTCTTC. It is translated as CASSQVTGYGSYNEQFF.

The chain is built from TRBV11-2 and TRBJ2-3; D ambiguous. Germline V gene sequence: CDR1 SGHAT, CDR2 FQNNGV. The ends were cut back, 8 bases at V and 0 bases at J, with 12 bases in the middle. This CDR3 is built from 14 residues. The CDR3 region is CASAGVTSTDTQYF. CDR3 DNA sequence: TGTGCCAGCGCTGGAGTGACTAGCACAGATACGCAGTATTTT.

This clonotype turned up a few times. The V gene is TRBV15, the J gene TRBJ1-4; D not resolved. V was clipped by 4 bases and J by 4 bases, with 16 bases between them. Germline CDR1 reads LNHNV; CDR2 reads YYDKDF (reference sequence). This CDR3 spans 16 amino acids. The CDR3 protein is CATSNEYGGSNEKLFF. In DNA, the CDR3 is TGTGCCACCAGCAACGAGTATGGCGGGAGTAATGAAAAACTGTTTTTT.

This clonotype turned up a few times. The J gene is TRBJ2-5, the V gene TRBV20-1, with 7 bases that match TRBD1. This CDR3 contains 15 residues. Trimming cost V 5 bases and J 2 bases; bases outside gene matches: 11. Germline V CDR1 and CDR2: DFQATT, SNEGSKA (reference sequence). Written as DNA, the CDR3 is TGCAGTGCTGGGAAAGACTGGACAGGACAAGAGACCCAGTACTTC. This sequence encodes CSAGKDWTGQETQYF.

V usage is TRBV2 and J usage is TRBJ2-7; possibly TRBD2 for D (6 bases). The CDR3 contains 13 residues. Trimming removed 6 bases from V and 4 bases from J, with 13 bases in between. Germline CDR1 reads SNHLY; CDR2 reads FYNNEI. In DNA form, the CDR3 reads TGTGCCAGCAGCGTCGCGGAGGGGTACGAGCAGTACTTC. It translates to CASSVAEGYEQYF.

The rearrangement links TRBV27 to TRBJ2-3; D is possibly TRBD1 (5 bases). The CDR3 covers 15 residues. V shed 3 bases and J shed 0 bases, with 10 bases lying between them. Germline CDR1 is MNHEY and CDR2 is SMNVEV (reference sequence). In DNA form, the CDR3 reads TGTGCCAGCAGTTTTAAGGGGCTTAGCACAGATACGCAGTATTTT. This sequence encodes CASSFKGLSTDTQYF.

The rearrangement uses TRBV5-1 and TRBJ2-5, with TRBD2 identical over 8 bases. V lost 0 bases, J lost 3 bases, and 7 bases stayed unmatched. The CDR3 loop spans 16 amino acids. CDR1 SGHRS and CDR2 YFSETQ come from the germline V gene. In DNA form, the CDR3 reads TGCGCCAGCAGCTTGGCCCCAACGGGGGGGGAAGAGACCCAGTACTTC. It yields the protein CASSLAPTGGEETQYF.

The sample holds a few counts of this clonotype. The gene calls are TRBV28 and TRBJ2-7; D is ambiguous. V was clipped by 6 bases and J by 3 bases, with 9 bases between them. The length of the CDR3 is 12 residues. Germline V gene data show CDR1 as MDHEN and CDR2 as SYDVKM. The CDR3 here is CASSARIYEQYF. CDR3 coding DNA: TGTGCCAGCAGCGCTCGGATCTACGAGCAGTACTTC.